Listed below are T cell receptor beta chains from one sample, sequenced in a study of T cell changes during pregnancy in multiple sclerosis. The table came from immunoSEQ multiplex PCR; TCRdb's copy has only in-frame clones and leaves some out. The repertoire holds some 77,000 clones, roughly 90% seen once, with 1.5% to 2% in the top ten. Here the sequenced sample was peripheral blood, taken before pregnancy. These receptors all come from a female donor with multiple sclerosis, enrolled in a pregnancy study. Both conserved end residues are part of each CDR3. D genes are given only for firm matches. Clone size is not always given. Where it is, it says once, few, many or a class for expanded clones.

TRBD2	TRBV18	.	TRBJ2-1	CASSLTGTSGGQFF	TGTGCCAGCTCACTAACCGGGACTAGCGGGGGCCAGTTCTTC
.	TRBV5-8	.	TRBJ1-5	CASSFWSRGGNQPQHF	TGTGCCAGCAGCTTTTGGAGCCGGGGAGGCAATCAGCCCCAGCATTTT
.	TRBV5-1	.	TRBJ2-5	CASSPGLVETQYF	TGCGCCAGCAGCCCCGGACTGGTAGAGACCCAGTACTTC
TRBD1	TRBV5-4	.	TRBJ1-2	CASSPVGRGRGYTF	TGTGCCAGCAGCCCGGTGGGCAGGGGGCGTGGCTACACCTTC
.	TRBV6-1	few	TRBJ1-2	CASSEGTVGYGYTF	TGTGCCAGCAGTGAAGGAACAGTAGGTTATGGCTACACCTTC
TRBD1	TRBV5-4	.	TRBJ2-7	CASSSQTGTGDEQYF	TGTGCCAGCAGCTCCCAAACCGGGACAGGGGACGAGCAGTACTTC
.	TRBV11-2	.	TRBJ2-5	CASSRSPPPGDQETQYF	TGTGCCAGCAGCCGAAGCCCACCCCCGGGGGACCAAGAGACCCAGTACTTC
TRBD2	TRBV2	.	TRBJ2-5	CASRRASGGEETQYF	TGTGCCAGCAGGCGGGCTAGCGGGGGGGAAGAGACCCAGTACTTC
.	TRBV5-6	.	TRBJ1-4	CASSFRDEGTNEKLFF	TGTGCCAGCAGCTTCAGGGATGAAGGGACTAATGAAAAACTGTTTTTT
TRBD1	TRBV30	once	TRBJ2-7	CASMTGSWSYEQYF	TGTGCTTCCATGACAGGGTCGTGGAGCTACGAGCAGTACTTC
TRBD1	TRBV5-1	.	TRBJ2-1	CASSLAEGGSRTNEQFF	TGCGCCAGCAGCTTGGCTGAAGGGGGCTCCCGTACCAATGAGCAGTTCTTC
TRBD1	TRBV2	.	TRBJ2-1	CARGDSTYNEQFF	TGTGCCAGGGGGGACAGTACCTACAATGAGCAGTTCTTC
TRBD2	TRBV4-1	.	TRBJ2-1	CASSQARTSASYNEQFF	TGCGCCAGCAGCCAAGCCCGGACTAGCGCCTCCTACAATGAGCAGTTCTTC
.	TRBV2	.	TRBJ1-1	CASEYDTVNTEAFF	TGTGCCAGCGAATATGACACCGTTAACACTGAAGCTTTCTTT
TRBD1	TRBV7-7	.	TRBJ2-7	CASSLGTDLSYEQYF	TGTGCTAGCAGCTTAGGGACAGACCTCTCCTACGAGCAGTACTTC
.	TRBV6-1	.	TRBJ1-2	CASSVNRGASYGYTF	TGTGCCAGCAGTGTAAATCGGGGAGCCAGCTATGGCTACACCTTC
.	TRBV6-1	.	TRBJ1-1	CASSLSGTDTEAFF	TGTGCCAGCAGCTTGAGCGGCACTGACACTGAAGCTTTCTTT
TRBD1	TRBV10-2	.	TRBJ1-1	CASSETGQYTEAFF	TGCGCCAGCAGTGAGACGGGACAGTACACTGAAGCTTTCTTT
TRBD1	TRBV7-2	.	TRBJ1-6	CASSPGQGSRTHF	TGTGCCAGCAGCCCAGGACAGGGGTCCCGAACGCACTTT
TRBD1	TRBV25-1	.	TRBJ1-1	CASSDSGTEDTEAFF	TGTGCCAGCAGTGACTCCGGGACAGAAGACACTGAAGCTTTCTTT